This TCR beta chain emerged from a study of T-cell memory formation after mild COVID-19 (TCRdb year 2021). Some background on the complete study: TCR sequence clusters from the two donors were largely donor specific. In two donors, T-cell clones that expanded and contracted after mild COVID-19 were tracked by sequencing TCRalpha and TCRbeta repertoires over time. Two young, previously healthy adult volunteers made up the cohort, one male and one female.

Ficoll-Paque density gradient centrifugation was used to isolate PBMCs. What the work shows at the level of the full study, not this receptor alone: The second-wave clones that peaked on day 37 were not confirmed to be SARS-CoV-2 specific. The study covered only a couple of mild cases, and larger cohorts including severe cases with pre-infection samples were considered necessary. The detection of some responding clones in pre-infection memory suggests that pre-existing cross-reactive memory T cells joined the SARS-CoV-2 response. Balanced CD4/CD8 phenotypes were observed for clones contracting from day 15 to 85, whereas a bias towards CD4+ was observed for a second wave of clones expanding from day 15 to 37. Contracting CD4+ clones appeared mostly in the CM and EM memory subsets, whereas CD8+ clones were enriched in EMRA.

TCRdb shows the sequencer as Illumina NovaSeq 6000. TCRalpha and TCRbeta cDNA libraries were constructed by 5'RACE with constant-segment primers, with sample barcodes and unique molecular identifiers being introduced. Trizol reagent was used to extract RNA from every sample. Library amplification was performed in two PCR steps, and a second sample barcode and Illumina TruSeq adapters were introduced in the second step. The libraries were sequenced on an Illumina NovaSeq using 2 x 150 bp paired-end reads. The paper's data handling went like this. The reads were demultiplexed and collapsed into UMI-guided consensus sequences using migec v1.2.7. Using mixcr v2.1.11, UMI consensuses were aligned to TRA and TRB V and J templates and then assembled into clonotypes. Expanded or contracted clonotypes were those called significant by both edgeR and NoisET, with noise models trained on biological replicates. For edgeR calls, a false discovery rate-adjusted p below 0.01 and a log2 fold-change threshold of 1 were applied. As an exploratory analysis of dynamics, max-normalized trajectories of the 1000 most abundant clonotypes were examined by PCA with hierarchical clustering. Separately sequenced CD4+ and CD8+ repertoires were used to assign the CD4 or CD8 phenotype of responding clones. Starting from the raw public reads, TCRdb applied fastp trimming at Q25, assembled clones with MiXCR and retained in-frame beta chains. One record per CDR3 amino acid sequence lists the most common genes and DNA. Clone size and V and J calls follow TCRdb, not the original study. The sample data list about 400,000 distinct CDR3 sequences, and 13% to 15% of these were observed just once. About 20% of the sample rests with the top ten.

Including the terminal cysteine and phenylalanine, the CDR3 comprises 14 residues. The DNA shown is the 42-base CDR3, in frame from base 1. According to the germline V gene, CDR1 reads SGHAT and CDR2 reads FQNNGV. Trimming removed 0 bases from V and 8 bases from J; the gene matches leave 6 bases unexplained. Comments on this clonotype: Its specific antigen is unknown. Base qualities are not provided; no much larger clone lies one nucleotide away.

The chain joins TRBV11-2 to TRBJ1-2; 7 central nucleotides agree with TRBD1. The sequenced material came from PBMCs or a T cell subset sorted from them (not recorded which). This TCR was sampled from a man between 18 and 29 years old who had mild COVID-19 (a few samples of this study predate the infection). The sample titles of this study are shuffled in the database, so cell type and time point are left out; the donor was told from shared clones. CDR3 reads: CASSLDIGQEGYTF. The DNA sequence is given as TGTGCCAGCAGCTTAGACATCGGACAGGAAGGCTACACCTTC.